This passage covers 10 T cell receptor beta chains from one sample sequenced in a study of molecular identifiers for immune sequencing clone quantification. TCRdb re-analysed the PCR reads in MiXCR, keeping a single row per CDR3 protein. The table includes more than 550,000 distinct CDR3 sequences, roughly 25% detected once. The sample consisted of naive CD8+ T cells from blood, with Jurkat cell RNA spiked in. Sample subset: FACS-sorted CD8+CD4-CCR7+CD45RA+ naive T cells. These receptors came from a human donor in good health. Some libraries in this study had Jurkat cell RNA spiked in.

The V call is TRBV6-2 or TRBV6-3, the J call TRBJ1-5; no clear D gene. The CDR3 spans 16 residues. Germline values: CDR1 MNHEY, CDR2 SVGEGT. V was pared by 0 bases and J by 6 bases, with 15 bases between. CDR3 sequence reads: CASSYSSQSISQPQHF. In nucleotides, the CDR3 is TGTGCCAGCAGTTACTCGTCACAGAGCATCAGTCAGCCCCAGCATTTT.

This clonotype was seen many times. In DNA, the CDR3 is TGTGCCAGCAGCGAGACCGGGACAGGGACCGGGGAGCTGTTTTTT. Translated, it gives CASSETGTGTGELFF. The V and J genes are TRBV9 and TRBJ2-2, with 9 bases matching TRBD1. This CDR3 has 15 residues. The trim removed 3 bases at V and 5 bases at J, leaving 5 bases unmatched. Germline V gives CDR1 SGDLS, CDR2 YYNGEE.

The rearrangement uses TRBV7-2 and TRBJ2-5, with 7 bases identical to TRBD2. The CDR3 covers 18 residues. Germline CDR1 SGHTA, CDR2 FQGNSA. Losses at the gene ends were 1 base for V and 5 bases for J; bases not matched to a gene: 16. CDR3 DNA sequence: TGTGCCAGCAGCTTAGGAGTGCGGCCGCCTAGCGGCGAGGAGACCCAGTACTTC. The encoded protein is CASSLGVRPPSGEETQYF.

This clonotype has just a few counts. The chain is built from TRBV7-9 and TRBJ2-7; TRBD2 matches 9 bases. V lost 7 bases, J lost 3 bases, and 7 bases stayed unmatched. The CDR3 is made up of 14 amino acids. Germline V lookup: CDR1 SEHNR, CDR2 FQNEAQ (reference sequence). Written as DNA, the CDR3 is TGTGCCAGCAAAAGTGGCGGGGGGGACTACGAGCAGTACTTC. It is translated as CASKSGGGDYEQYF.

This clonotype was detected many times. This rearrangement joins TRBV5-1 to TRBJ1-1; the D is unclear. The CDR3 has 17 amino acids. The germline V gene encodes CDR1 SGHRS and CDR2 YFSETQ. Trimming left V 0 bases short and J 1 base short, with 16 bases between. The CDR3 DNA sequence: TGCGCCAGCAGCTTGGCCGGTCCAAGTCCCGGGAACACTGAAGCTTTCTTT. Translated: CASSLAGPSPGNTEAFF.

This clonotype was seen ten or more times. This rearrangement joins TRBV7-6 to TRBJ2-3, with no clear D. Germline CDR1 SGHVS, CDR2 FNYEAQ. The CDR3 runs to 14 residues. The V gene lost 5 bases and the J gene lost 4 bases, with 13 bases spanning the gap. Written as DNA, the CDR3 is TGTGCCAGCAGCCCTCGTGCGATGGCAGATACGCAGTATTTT. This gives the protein CASSPRAMADTQYF.

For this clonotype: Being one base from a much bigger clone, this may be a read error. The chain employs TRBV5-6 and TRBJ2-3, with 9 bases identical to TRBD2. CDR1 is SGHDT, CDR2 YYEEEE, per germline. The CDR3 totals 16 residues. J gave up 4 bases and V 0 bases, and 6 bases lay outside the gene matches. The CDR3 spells CASSLELAGPADTQYF. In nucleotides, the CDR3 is TGTGCCAGCAGCTTGGAGCTAGCGGGACCCGCAGATACGCAGTATTTT.

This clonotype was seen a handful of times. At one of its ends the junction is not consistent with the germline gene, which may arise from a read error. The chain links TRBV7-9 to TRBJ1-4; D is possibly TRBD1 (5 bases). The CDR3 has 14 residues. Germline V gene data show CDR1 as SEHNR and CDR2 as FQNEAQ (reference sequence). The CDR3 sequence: CAGSPPGDNEKLFF. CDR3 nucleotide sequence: TGTGCCGGCAGCCCACCGGGGGATAATGAAAAACTGTTTTTT.

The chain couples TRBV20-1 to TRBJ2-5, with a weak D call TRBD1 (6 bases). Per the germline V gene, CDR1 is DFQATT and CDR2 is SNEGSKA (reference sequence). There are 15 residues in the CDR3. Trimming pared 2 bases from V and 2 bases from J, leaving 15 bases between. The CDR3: CSARPGTRVQETQYF. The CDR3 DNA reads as TGCAGTGCTAGACCCGGGACAAGGGTTCAAGAGACCCAGTACTTC.

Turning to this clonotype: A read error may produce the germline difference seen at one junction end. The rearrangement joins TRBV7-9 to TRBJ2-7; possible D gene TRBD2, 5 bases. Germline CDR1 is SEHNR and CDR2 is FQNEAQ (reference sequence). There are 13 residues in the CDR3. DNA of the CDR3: TGTGCCAGCAACTTAGCGTCCCGCTACGAGCAGTACTTC. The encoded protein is CASNLASRYEQYF.